The 17 T cell receptor beta chains given below trace back to one sample, sequenced in a study of CD8+CD57+ T cells in acquired aplastic anemia. Genomic DNA acted as the template from which TCR beta VDJ combination and CDR3 sequence profiling were carried out. Each CDR3 protein gets one entry after TCRdb re-called the reads with MiXCR. The data hold about 190,000 distinct CDR3 sequences, with around 45% observed a single time. Whoever was chosen for sequencing had shown CD8+CD57+ cell expansion by flow cytometry. Material: sorted CD4+, CD8+, or CD8+CD57+ T cells (not recorded which) from PBMCs. Every receptor here comes from a human donor with aplastic anemia.

This clonotype was recorded at least ten times. At one of its ends the junction is not consistent with the germline gene, which may arise from a read error. The chain combines TRBV19 with TRBJ1-5; unclear D gene. Germline V gives CDR1 LNHDA, CDR2 SQIVND (reference sequence). The CDR3 consists of 17 residues. CDR3 sequence: CASSLDFYPSGNQPQHF. The DNA of the CDR3 is TGTGCCAGTAGTTTAGACTTCTATCCTTCGGGCAATCAGCCCCAGCATTTT.

The rearrangement links TRBV20-1 to TRBJ2-2; 8 bases match TRBD2. Trimming took 0 bases from V and 3 from J; bases not matched to a gene: 6. The CDR3 is 16 amino acids. CDR1 and CDR2 (germline): DFQATT, SNEGSKA (reference sequence). In DNA form, the CDR3 reads TGCAGTGCTAGAGAGACCAGCGGGGGAGACACCGGGGAGCTGTTTTTT. Encoded protein: CSARETSGGDTGELFF.

V usage is TRBV5-1 and J usage is TRBJ1-4; the match to TRBD1 covers 9 bases. The trim removed 1 base at V and 12 bases at J, leaving 16 bases unmatched. The CDR3 is 17 amino acids. Germline V gene lookup returns CDR1 SGHRS and CDR2 YFSETQ. CDR3 in amino acids: CASSLWDTGTGSGELFF. CDR3 bases: TGCGCCAGCAGCTTGTGGGACACCGGGACAGGGTCAGGGGAACTGTTTTTT.

The table lists this clonotype with a few counts. The rearrangement links TRBV3-1 to TRBJ2-1; D gene ambiguous. V lost 2 bases and J 0 bases, leaving 8 bases between the germline ends. The germline CDR1 and CDR2 sequences are LGHDT and YNNKEL (reference sequence). The CDR3 is 15 amino acids. The CDR3 loop is CASSQSALSYNEQFF. CDR3 nucleotides: TGTGCCAGCAGCCAAAGTGCACTCTCCTACAATGAGCAGTTCTTC.

This clonotype was picked up a small number of times. The chain links TRBV11-1 to TRBJ2-1; no definite D call. CDR1 and CDR2 from the germline V gene are SGHAT and FQDESV (reference sequence). V was clipped by 4 bases and J by 1 base, with 11 bases between them. This CDR3 contains 15 residues. CDR3 residues: CASSSLLGSYNEQFF. DNA for the CDR3: TGTGCCAGCAGCTCCCTGCTCGGTTCCTACAATGAGCAGTTCTTC.

The CDR3 region is CASSLEGPRTHGYTF. The CDR3 DNA follows: TGTGCCAGCAGCTTAGAAGGCCCACGTACGCATGGCTACACCTTC. This chain uses TRBV5-6 with TRBJ1-2; D not certain. V was trimmed by 2 bases and J by 6 bases, leaving 17 bases between them. This CDR3 has 15 amino acids. Germline V gene lookup returns CDR1 SGHDT and CDR2 YYEEEE. The full variable domain, completed using reference TRBV5-6 and TRBJ1-2, is DAGVTQSPTHLIKTRGQQVTLRCSPKSGHDTVSWYQQALGQGPQFIFQYYEEEERQRGNFPDRFSGHQFPNYSSELNVNALLLGDSALYLCASSLEGPRTHGYTFGSGTRLTVV.

In this sample, this clonotype turned up many times. The rearrangement uses TRBV5-5 and TRBJ2-5, with TRBD1 identical over 11 bases. The V segment lost 4 bases and the J segment 0 bases; nucleotides outside the gene matches: 2. The germline V gene encodes CDR1 SGHKS and CDR2 YYEKEE (reference sequence). The CDR3 covers 15 residues. CDR3 coding DNA: TGTGCCAGCAGCAGGACAGGGGGCAACCAAGAGACCCAGTACTTC. This gives the protein CASSRTGGNQETQYF.

The chain uses TRBV6-2 or TRBV6-3 and TRBJ2-1; D may be TRBD2 (6 bases). V lost 7 bases and J 9 bases, leaving 22 bases between the germline ends. CDR3 length: 15 residues. Germline V lookup: CDR1 MNHEY, CDR2 SVGEGT. The CDR3 here is CASIPAVGGSAEQFF. CDR3 coding DNA: TGTGCCAGCATCCCCGCGGTGGGAGGTTCGGCTGAGCAGTTCTTC.

The V and J genes are TRBV24-1 and TRBJ2-7; D gene ambiguous. Germline V gene sequence: CDR1 KGHDR, CDR2 SFDVKD. Trimming cost V 5 bases and J 6 bases, with 10 bases left between them. The CDR3 totals 12 residues. The CDR3 protein is CATSVSSSEQYF. CDR3 in DNA: TGTGCCACCAGTGTTAGCTCGAGCGAGCAGTACTTC.

This clonotype has at least ten counts. The V gene is TRBV19, the J gene TRBJ1-5; D remains ambiguous. The germline V gene encodes CDR1 LNHDA and CDR2 SQIVND (reference sequence). With 5 bases removed from V and 3 bases from J, the gap between germline ends came to 8 bases. This CDR3 contains 13 residues. CDR3 loop: CASSPVINQPQHF. CDR3 DNA sequence: TGTGCCAGTAGTCCGGTTATCAATCAGCCCCAGCATTTT.

In this sample, this clonotype turned up many times. The CDR3 DNA sequence: TGCAGTGCTAGAGCCCAGGGGGGTTTACCCCTCCACTTT. It specifies CSARAQGGLPLHF. The V gene is TRBV20-1, the J gene TRBJ1-6; 7 positions agree with TRBD1. V dropped 1 base and J dropped 12; count of bases not matched to a gene: 6. The CDR3 is 13 residues long. Germline V gene sequence: CDR1 DFQATT, CDR2 SNEGSKA (reference sequence).

The sample holds a few counts of this clonotype. The chain links TRBV15 to TRBJ1-4; D call uncertain. The germline V gene has CDR1 LNHNV and CDR2 YYDKDF (reference sequence). The CDR3 is 16 amino acids. The V gene lost 1 base and the J gene lost 2 bases, with 11 bases spanning the gap. CDR3 amino acids: CATSRAPEWTNEKLFF. The CDR3, as DNA: TGTGCCACCAGCAGAGCTCCGGAATGGACTAATGAAAAACTGTTTTTT.

The rearrangement joins TRBV19 to TRBJ1-2; unclear D gene. The CDR3 has 14 residues. The V gene lost 6 bases and the J gene lost 0 bases, with 11 bases spanning the gap. Germline values: CDR1 LNHDA, CDR2 SQIVND (reference sequence). The chain's CDR3 is CASRSGISNYGYTF. CDR3 DNA sequence: TGTGCCAGTAGGTCGGGGATCTCTAACTATGGCTACACCTTC.

The chain joins TRBV7-2 to TRBJ2-5, with 7 positions matching TRBD1. CDR1 and CDR2 from the germline V gene are SGHTA and FQGNSA. The J segment lost 5 bases and the V segment lost 3 bases, leaving 9 bases of the junction unmatched. CDR3 length equals 15 residues. DNA of the CDR3: TGTGCCAGCAGCTTGGTAAGGGGGCGCTGGGAGACCCAGTACTTC. This codes for CASSLVRGRWETQYF.

The rearrangement joins TRBV10-3 to TRBJ2-1; 10 bases are a match to TRBD2. The V gene end was trimmed by 8 bases and the J gene end by 6 bases; junction bases not matched to a gene: 7. The CDR3 is 14 amino acids. The germline V gene has CDR1 ENHRY and CDR2 SYGVKD. The chain's CDR3 is CAILGIAGGNEQFF. The CDR3 DNA is TGTGCCATCCTGGGCATAGCGGGAGGCAATGAGCAGTTCTTC.

The V call is TRBV29-1, the J call TRBJ2-3, with TRBD2 as a possible D gene (5 bases). The length of the CDR3 is 12 residues. The V gene's germline CDR1 is SQVTM and CDR2 ANQGSEA. V was shortened by 5 bases and J by 2 bases, with 8 bases between the two germline ends. CDR3 in amino acids: CSVPDYTDTQYF. The DNA for the CDR3 is TGCAGCGTTCCTGACTACACAGATACGCAGTATTTT.

Ten or more counts support this clonotype. CDR3 sequence reads: CASRDTGAEAFF. The CDR3 region has the DNA TGTGCCAGCAGGGATACAGGGGCTGAAGCTTTCTTT. This chain uses TRBV6-2 or TRBV6-3 with TRBJ1-1; 7 bases match TRBD1. V dropped 6 bases and J dropped 6; count of bases not matched to a gene: 4. The CDR3 is made up of 12 amino acids. CDR1 and CDR2 (germline): MNHEY, SVGEGT.